This T cell receptor beta chain was identified in a study of blood T cells in healthy people across ages. With a J-beta primer mix and a sample-barcoded 5' primer, a second PCR ran about 6 to 11 cycles. TCRdb itself ran the 5' RACE reads through MiXCR, one entry per CDR3 protein. The sample carries roughly 930,000 distinct CDR3 sequences, roughly 50% recorded once. Per individual sample, total RNA of at least 5.5 micrograms was extracted. Trimming removed 4 bases from V and 1 base from J; junction bases left unmatched: 1. This CDR3 region has 17 residues. Germline V gene lookup returns CDR1 LGHNA and CDR2 YSLEER.

The receptor was isolated from a man between 25 and 39 years old in good health. Sequencing used blood. The chain uses TRBV4-3 and TRBJ2-2; 15 nucleotides match TRBD2. CDR3 in DNA: TGCGCCAGCAGCCCGGGACTAGCGGGGGGGAACACCGGGGAGCTGTTTTTT. Translating it yields CASSPGLAGGNTGELFF.